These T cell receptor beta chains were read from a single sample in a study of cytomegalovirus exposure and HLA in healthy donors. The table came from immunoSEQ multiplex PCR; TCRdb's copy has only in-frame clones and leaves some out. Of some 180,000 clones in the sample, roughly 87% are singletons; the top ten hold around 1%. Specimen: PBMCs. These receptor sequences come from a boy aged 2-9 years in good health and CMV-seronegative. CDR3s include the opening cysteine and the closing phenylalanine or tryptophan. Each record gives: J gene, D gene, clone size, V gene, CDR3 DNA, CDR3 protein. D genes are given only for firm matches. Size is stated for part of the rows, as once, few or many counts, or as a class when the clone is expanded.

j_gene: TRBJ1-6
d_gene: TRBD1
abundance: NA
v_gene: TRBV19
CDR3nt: TGTGCCAGTAGTATCGCAGGGGGCGATTCACCCCTCCACTTT
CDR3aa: CASSIAGGDSPLHF

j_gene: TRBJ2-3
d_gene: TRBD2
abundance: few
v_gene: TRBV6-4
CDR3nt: TGTGCCAGCAGCCCTACTAGCGGGGGGGGAGATACGCAGTATTTT
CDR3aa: CASSPTSGGGDTQYF

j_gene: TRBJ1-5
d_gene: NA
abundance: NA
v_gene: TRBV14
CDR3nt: TGTGCCAGCAGCCAAAACAGTAATCAGCCCCAGCATTTT
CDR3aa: CASSQNSNQPQHF

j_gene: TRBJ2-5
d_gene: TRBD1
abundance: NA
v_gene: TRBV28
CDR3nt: TGTGCCAGCAGTTTACAGGGGGCAGATGAGACCCAGTACTTC
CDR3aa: CASSLQGADETQYF

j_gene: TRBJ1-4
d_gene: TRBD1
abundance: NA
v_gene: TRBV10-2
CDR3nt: TGCGCCAGCAGAGCGACAGGGGGCGATGAAAAACTGTTTTTT
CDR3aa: CASRATGGDEKLFF

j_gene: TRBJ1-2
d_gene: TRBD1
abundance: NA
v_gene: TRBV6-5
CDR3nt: TGTGCCAGCAGGGGGACAGGGGCTAACTATGGCTACACCTTC
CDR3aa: CASRGTGANYGYTF

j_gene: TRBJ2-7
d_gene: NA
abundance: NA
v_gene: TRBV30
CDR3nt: TGTGCCTGGATATTTGGGCTCGAGCAGTACTTC
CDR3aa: CAWIFGLEQYF

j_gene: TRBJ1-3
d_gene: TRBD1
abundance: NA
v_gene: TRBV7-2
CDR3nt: TGTGCCAGCAGCTCGGGACAGGGGGCAGGAAACACCATATATTTT
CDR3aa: CASSSGQGAGNTIYF

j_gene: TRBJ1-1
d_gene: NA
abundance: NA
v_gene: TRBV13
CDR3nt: TGTGCCAGCAGCTTATCTGGTTCGGGGAAAGCTTTCTTT
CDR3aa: CASSLSGSGKAFF

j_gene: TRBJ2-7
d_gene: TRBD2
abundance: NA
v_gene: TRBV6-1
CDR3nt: TGTGCCAGCAGTGGTGCCGGGGGGGGGCAGTACTTC
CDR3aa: CASSGAGGGQYF

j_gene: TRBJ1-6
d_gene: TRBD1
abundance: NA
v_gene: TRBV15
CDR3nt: TGTGCCACCAGCAGCCGACAGGGGGATTCACCCCTCCACTTT
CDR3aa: CATSSRQGDSPLHF

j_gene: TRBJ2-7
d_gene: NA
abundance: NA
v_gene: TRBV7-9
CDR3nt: TGTGCCAGCAGCGAGATTCGGGACTTGAATTACGAGCAGTACTTC
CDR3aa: CASSEIRDLNYEQYF

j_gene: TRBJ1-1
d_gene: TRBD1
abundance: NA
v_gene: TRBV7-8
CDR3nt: TGTGCCAGCAGCGACCCGACAGGGGGCCACACTGAAGCTTTCTTT
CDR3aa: CASSDPTGGHTEAFF

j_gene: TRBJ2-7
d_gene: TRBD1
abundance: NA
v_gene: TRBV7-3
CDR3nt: TGTGCCAGCAGCTTAACGAACAGGGGGGACGAGCAGTACTTC
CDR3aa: CASSLTNRGDEQYF

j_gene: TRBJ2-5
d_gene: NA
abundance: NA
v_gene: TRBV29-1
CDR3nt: TGCAGCGTTTTGACAGTTATAAGTCAGGAGACCCAGTACTTC
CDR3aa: CSVLTVISQETQYF

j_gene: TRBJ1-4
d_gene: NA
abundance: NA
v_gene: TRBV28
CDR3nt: TGTGCCAGCAGTTTACAGGGCATTAATGAAAAACTGTTTTTT
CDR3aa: CASSLQGINEKLFF

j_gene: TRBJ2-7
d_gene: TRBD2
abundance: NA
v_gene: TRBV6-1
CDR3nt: TGTGCCAGCAGTGAAGCCGGCGGGAGGCCTTCCTACGAGCAGTACTTC
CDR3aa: CASSEAGGRPSYEQYF

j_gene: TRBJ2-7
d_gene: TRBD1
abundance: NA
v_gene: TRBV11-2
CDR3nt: TGTGCCAGCAGCTCCGGGACAGGGTTTTCCTACGAGCAGTACTTC
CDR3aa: CASSSGTGFSYEQYF

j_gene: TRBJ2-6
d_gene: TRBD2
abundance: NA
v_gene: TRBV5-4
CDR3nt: TGTGCCAGCAGCTTGGGGGGAGGGGCGGTCTGGGCCAACGTCCTGACTTTC
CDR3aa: CASSLGGGAVWANVLTF

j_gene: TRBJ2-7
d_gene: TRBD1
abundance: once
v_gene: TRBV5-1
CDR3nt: TGCGCCAGCAGCATACGGACAGGGGAGGAGCAGTACTTC
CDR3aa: CASSIRTGEEQYF

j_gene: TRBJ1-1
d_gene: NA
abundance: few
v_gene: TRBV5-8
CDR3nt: TGTGCCAGCAGCTCAGTCTTGAACACTGAAGCTTTCTTT
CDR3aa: CASSSVLNTEAFF

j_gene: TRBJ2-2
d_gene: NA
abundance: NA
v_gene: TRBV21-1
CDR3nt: TGTGCCAGCAGCAAGGACTTTTCCGGGGAGCTGTTTTTT
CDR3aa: CASSKDFSGELFF

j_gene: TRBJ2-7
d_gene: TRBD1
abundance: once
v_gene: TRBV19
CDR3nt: TGTGCCAGTAGTATAGACCGCAACCCCGGGACAGGGGTATACGAGCAGTACTTC
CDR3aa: CASSIDRNPGTGVYEQYF

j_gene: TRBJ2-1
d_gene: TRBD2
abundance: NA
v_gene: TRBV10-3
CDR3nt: TGTGCCATCCTCCGGACTAGCGGCGATGAGCAGTTCTTC
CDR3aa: CAILRTSGDEQFF

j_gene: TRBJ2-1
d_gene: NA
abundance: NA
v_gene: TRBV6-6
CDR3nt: TGTGCCAGCAGCCAGGACAACCCTGAGCAGTTCTTC
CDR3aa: CASSQDNPEQFF

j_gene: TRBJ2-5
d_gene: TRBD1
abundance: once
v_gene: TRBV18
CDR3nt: TGTGCCAGCTCACGCAAGACAGGGGGAGAGACCCAGTACTTC
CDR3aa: CASSRKTGGETQYF

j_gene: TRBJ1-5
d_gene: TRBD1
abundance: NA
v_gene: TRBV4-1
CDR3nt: TGCGCCAGCAGCCAAATCGAGACAGGGGGCGTAAGGCCCCAGCATTTT
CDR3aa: CASSQIETGGVRPQHF

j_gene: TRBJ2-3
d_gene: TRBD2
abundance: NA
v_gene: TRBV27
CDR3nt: TGTGCCAGCAGTATCACGCTAGCGGGAGCGGTGGGTACGCAGTATTTT
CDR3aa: CASSITLAGAVGTQYF

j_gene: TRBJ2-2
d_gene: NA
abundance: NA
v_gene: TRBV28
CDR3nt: TGTGCCAGCAGTTCGTCCCTTGGTGCAGGGGCCACCGGGGAGCTGTTTTTT
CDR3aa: CASSSSLGAGATGELFF

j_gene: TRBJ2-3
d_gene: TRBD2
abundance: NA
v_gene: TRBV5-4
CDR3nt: TGTGCCAGCAGCTTGGTTCTAGCGGACACAGATACGCAGTATTTT
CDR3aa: CASSLVLADTDTQYF

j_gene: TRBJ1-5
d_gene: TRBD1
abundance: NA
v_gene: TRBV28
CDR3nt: TGTGCCAGCAGGTTGACAGGGTATAGCAATCAGCCCCAGCATTTT
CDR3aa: CASRLTGYSNQPQHF

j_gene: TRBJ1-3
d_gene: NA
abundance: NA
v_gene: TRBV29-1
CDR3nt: TGCAGCGTTCAAGGGGACAACGCTGGAAACACCATATATTTT
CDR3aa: CSVQGDNAGNTIYF

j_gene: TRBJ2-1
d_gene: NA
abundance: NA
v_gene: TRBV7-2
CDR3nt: TGTGCCAGCAGCTCTATCCCGGACTTATCCTACAATGAGCAGTTCTTC
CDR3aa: CASSSIPDLSYNEQFF

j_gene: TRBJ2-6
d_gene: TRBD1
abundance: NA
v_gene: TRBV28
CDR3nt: TGTGCCAGCACCGCAGACAGGGCTGGGGCCAACGTCCTGACTTTC
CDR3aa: CASTADRAGANVLTF

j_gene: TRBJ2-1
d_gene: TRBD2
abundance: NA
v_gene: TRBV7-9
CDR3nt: TGTGCCAGCAGCTCCCGACTAGCCCCTTACTCCTACAATGAGCAGTTCTTC
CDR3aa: CASSSRLAPYSYNEQFF

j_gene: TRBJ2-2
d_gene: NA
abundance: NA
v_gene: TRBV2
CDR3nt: TGTGCCAGCAGTCCGCGGTACGGCGACACCGGGGAGCTGTTTTTT
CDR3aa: CASSPRYGDTGELFF

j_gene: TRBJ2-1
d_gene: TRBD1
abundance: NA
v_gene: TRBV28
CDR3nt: TGTGCCAGCAGCTTGACAGGGGACACCTACAATGAGCAGTTCTTC
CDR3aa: CASSLTGDTYNEQFF

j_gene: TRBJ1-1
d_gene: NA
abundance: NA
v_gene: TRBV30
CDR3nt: TGTGCCTGCAGGGGAGAGACTGAAGCTTTCTTT
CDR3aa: CACRGETEAFF

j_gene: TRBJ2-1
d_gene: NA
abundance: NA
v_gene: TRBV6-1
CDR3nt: TGTGCCAGTCGAACAAGGGGTCGGGATGAGCAGTTCTTC
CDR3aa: CASRTRGRDEQFF

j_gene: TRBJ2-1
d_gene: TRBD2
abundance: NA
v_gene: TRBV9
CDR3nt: TGTGCCAGCAGCGCCTCTAGCGGACCATACAATGAGCAGTTCTTC
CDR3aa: CASSASSGPYNEQFF

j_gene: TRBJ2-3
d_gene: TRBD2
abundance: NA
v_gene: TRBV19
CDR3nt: TGTGCCAGTAGTACCGGACTAGCGGGGGCCTCTCTATTACTCTCGGATACGCAGTATTTT
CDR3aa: CASSTGLAGASLLLSDTQYF

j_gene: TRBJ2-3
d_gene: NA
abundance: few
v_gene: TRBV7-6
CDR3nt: TGTGCCAGCAGCTTCTCTCTCCGTGGACCGGCGGGTAGCACAGATACGCAGTATTTT
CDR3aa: CASSFSLRGPAGSTDTQYF

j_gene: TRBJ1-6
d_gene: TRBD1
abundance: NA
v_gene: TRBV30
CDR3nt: TGTGCCTGGGGGACAGTCTATAATTCACCCCTCCACTTT
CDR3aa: CAWGTVYNSPLHF

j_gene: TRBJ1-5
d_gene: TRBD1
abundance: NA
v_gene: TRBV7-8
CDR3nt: TGTGCCAGCAGCGAAGGGACAACAGGGGGGCCCCAGCATTTT
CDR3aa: CASSEGTTGGPQHF

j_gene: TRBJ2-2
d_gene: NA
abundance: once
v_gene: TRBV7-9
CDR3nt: TGTTCCAGCAGCCTCCGCGGGGAGCTGTTTTTT
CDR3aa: CSSSLRGELFF